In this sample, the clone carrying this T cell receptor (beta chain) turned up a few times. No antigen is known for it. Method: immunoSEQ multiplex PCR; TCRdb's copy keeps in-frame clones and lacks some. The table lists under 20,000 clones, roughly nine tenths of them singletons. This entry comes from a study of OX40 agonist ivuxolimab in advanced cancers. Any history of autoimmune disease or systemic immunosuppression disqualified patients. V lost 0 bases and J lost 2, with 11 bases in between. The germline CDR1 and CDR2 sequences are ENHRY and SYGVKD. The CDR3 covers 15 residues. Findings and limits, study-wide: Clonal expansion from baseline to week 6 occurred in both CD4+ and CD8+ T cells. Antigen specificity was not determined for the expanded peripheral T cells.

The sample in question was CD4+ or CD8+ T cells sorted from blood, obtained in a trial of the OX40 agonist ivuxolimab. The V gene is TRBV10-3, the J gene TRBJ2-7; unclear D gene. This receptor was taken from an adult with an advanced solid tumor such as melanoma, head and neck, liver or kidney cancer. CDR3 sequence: CAISESKGPTYEQYF. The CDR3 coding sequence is TGTGCCATCAGTGAGTCAAAGGGTCCCACCTACGAGCAGTACTTC.